One sample yielded the 20 T cell receptor beta chains listed below, sequenced in a study of CD8 T cells in ankylosing spondylitis. TCRdb reprocessed the 5' RACE reads via MiXCR and lists one record per CDR3 protein. Among 200,000 or so distinct CDR3 sequences listed, about a quarter were seen once. Sequenced: blood, either unsorted or a sorted T cell fraction (not recorded which). All receptors come from a male donor with ankylosing spondylitis or in good health (not recorded which).

Note on this clonotype: The junction differs from germline at one of its ends, possibly a read error. J is TRBJ1-1 and V is TRBV20-1; 7 bases fit TRBD1. The length of the CDR3 is 13 residues. The germline V gene encodes CDR1 DFQATT and CDR2 SNEGSKA (reference sequence). For the CDR3, the DNA is TGCAGTGCTCCGGACAGGATGAACATTGAAGCTTTCTTT. This codes for CSAPDRMNIEAFF.

The chain uses TRBV10-3 and TRBJ2-6; 7 positions match TRBD1. The CDR3 spans 16 residues. Trimming cost V 10 bases and J 1 base; bases outside gene matches: 10. From germline, CDR1 is ENHRY and CDR2 SYGVKD. The CDR3 spells CATGGQSLSGANVLTF. DNA for the CDR3: TGTGCCACAGGGGGACAGTCCCTGTCTGGGGCCAACGTCCTGACTTTC.

The chain links TRBV6-5 to TRBJ2-1, with D perhaps TRBD2 (6 bases). Germline V gene lookup returns CDR1 MNHEY and CDR2 SVGAGI. Trimming pared 0 bases from V and 2 bases from J, leaving 8 bases between. This CDR3 has 15 residues. As DNA, the CDR3 is TGTGCCAGCAGTTACTCGGCGGGACCCTACAATGAGCAGTTCTTC. Translation: CASSYSAGPYNEQFF.

This clonotype was seen a few times. It may be a read error: a sequence one base away is much more abundant. The gene calls are TRBV3-1 and TRBJ2-5; D remains unclear. CDR1 is LGHDT, CDR2 YNNKEL, per germline (reference sequence). This CDR3 region has 12 residues. V was shortened by 2 bases and J by 4 bases, with 5 bases between the two germline ends. Here the CDR3 reads CASSQKGETQYF. CDR3 coding DNA: TGTGCCAGCAGCCAAAAGGGAGAGACCCAGTACTTC.

About this clonotype: A much bigger clone sits one base away, suggesting this may be a read error. The conserved phenylalanine or tryptophan is not found at the CDR3 terminus, so this likely reflects a read error. V and J are TRBV10-3 and TRBJ1-5; TRBD1 might be the D (5 bases). Germline CDR1 ENHRY, CDR2 SYGVKD. This CDR3 spans 15 amino acids. V was pared by 2 bases and J by 0 bases, with 8 bases between. CDR3 sequence reads: CAISEQGNSNQPQHS. DNA of the CDR3: TGTGCCATCAGTGAGCAGGGAAATAGCAATCAGCCCCAGCATTCT.

V gene TRBV12-3 or TRBV12-4 combines with J gene TRBJ2-3; perhaps D is TRBD1 or TRBD2 (5 bases each). The CDR3 length is 14 residues. Trimming removed 3 bases at V and 4 bases at J, with 11 bases between. CDR3 loop: CASSFVGGADTQYF. The CDR3, as DNA: TGTGCCAGCAGTTTTGTTGGGGGAGCAGATACGCAGTATTTT.

This clonotype was seen ten or more times. The gene calls are TRBV7-2 and TRBJ1-1; 8 bases are shared with TRBD1. CDR3 length: 14 residues. The germline CDR1 and CDR2 sequences are SGHTA and FQGNSA. V was pared by 5 bases and J by 5 bases, with 7 bases of the junction left unmatched. The CDR3 is CASSVQGVGTEAFF. The CDR3, as DNA: TGTGCCAGCAGCGTACAGGGGGTGGGAACTGAAGCTTTCTTT.

This clonotype was picked up a small number of times. The chain recombines TRBV7-2 with TRBJ2-3; D ambiguous. CDR1 is SGHTA and CDR2 is FQGNSA in the germline V gene. CDR3 length: 15 residues. V lost 4 bases, J lost 2 bases, and 13 bases lay in between. The CDR3 coding sequence is TGTGCCAGCAGCTCATACCGCCCTGACACAGATACGCAGTATTTT. Protein product: CASSSYRPDTDTQYF.

This rearrangement joins TRBV20-1 to TRBJ2-4; 7 bases line up with TRBD1. The germline V gene has CDR1 DFQATT and CDR2 SNEGSKA (reference sequence). Losses at the gene ends were 6 bases for V and 10 bases for J; bases not matched to a gene: 9. The CDR3 totals 12 residues. This CDR3 is CSATRQGKIQYF. CDR3 sequence (DNA): TGCAGTGCAACCCGACAGGGAAAGATTCAGTACTTC.

This clonotype was seen many times. The chain links TRBV28 to TRBJ2-2; D gene ambiguous. CDR1 MDHEN and CDR2 SYDVKM come from the germline V gene. The length of the CDR3 is 15 residues. V lost 6 bases to trimming and J lost 5 bases, with 16 bases between them. The CDR3 bases are TGTGCCAGCAGCGACTCATTAAGGGCAACCGGGGAGCTGTTTTTT. Amino acid sequence: CASSDSLRATGELFF.

In its sample, this clonotype was seen many times. The genes are TRBV10-3 and TRBJ2-2, with TRBD1 as a possible D gene (6 bases). V lost 3 bases, J lost 7 bases, and 9 bases lay in between. The CDR3 totals 13 residues. Germline V gene sequence: CDR1 ENHRY, CDR2 SYGVKD. The DNA for the CDR3 is TGTGCCATCAGTGAAAAGGGGGTCGGGGAGCTGTTTTTT. Amino acid sequence: CAISEKGVGELFF.

In this sample, this clonotype turned up a few times. The rearrangement links TRBV12-3 or TRBV12-4 to TRBJ1-2; D is unresolved. V was cut by 3 bases and J by 8 bases, with 13 bases left in between. The CDR3 is 13 residues long. This chain's CDR3 is CASSLGTTGGYTF. The CDR3 DNA sequence: TGTGCCAGCAGTTTGGGAACTACCGGGGGCTACACCTTC.

This clonotype was seen many times. The gene calls are TRBV7-9 and TRBJ2-7; tentative D call: TRBD2 (6 bases). From germline, CDR1 is SEHNR and CDR2 FQNEAQ (reference sequence). The CDR3 is 16 residues long. Trimming removed 5 bases from V and 2 bases from J, with 19 bases in between. CDR3 loop: CASSTPEGGGAYEQYF. CDR3 DNA: TGTGCCAGCAGCACCCCGGAGGGCGGAGGGGCCTACGAGCAGTACTTC.

This chain joins TRBV4-3 and TRBJ2-2; tentative D call: TRBD2 (5 bases). This CDR3 is 16 amino acids long. With 5 bases removed from V and 0 bases from J, the gap between germline ends came to 13 bases. Germline CDR1 reads LGHNA; CDR2 reads YSLEER. As DNA, the CDR3 is TGCGCCAGCAGCGGTTGGGCGGGTGCGAACACCGGGGAGCTGTTTTTT. Translating gives CASSGWAGANTGELFF.

The table lists this clonotype with many counts. A much larger clone differs by one base, so this may be a read error. V is TRBV13 and J is TRBJ1-2; D possibly corresponds to TRBD1 (5 bases). The ends were cut back, 3 bases at V and 6 bases at J, with 8 bases in the middle. The CDR3 runs to 12 residues. Germline CDR1 PRHDT, CDR2 FYEKMQ (reference sequence). In nucleotides, the CDR3 is TGTGCCAGCAGCTTGGGAGGGGATGGCTACACCTTC. Translation: CASSLGGDGYTF.

The chain employs TRBV4-3 and TRBJ2-1; 12 nucleotides agree with TRBD2. This CDR3 region has 16 residues. V trimming: 4 bases; J trimming: 5 bases; junction bases outside the gene matches: 6. CDR1 and CDR2 (germline): LGHNA, YSLEER. CDR3 DNA: TGCGCCAGCAGCCGATTACTAGCGGGAGGAGACAATGAGCAGTTCTTC. Its protein product is CASSRLLAGGDNEQFF.

Ten or more counts support this clonotype. The chain carries TRBV5-1 and TRBJ1-1; D possibly corresponds to TRBD1 (6 bases). The CDR3 is made up of 15 amino acids. V was trimmed by 0 bases and J by 3 bases, leaving 12 bases between them. CDR1 and CDR2 from the germline V gene are SGHRS and YFSETQ. In DNA, the CDR3 is TGCGCCAGCAGCTTGGGGGGGAAGGGGGACACTGAAGCTTTCTTT. Amino acids: CASSLGGKGDTEAFF.

The J gene is TRBJ1-5, the V gene TRBV12-1; the table's D call, TRBD1, has no DNA check behind it. TRBV12-1 is termed a pseudogene. This CDR3 region has 22 residues. In DNA, the CDR3 is TGTGCCAGCAGCTTTACCCACGACTGCGGACAGGGGAATTATAGTAGCAATCAGCCCCAGCATTTT. Translating gives CASSFTHDCGQGNYSSNQPQHF.

This chain links TRBV29-1 with TRBJ2-1; D not certain. Deletions cut 4 bases from V and 7 bases from J, with 14 bases between. The germline CDR1 and CDR2 sequences are SQVTM and ANQGSEA. This CDR3 spans 13 amino acids. CDR3 sequence (DNA): TGCAGCGTTGGATGGAAGGACGGAAATGAGCAGTTCTTC. Translated: CSVGWKDGNEQFF.

This clonotype was detected many times. The CDR3 sequence: CASSPGGARIHTEAFF. The CDR3 DNA reads as TGTGCCAGCAGCCCAGGAGGGGCAAGGATCCACACTGAAGCTTTCTTT. The rearrangement links TRBV5-6 to TRBJ1-1; weak D call: TRBD1 (5 bases). The CDR3 totals 16 residues. Trimming stripped 4 bases from V and 3 bases from J, with 19 bases between. Germline V gene data show CDR1 as SGHDT and CDR2 as YYEEEE.